This T cell receptor beta chain was obtained from a study of cytomegalovirus exposure and HLA in healthy donors. Study in general: The use of the same platform for the 95 to 150 validation repertoires and the roughly 700 first-cohort repertoires was reported by a later analysis.

In regard to this clone: Its antigen is unidentified.

The repertoire was sequenced with immunoSEQ multiplex PCR; TCRdb's copy has only in-frame clones and lacks some. The table has about 250,000 clones, less than 90% seen once. Germline CDR1 reads SGHRS; CDR2 reads YFSETQ. V dropped 0 bases and J dropped 0 bases, with 3 bases sitting between them. This CDR3 spans 13 amino acids. The validation cohort, a group of 90 to 150 subjects, included the donors and was separate from the approximately 680-subject first cohort. Study-wide results and caveats: Researchers counted 164 TCR beta chains as cytomegalovirus-associated.

V usage is TRBV5-1 and J usage is TRBJ1-2; D is undetermined. The sample taken for sequencing was PBMCs. The clonotype originates from a man younger than 35 in good health and CMV-seropositive. The DNA of the CDR3 is TGCGCCAGCAGCTTGGAGTCTAACTATGGCTACACCTTC. Translating gives CASSLESNYGYTF.